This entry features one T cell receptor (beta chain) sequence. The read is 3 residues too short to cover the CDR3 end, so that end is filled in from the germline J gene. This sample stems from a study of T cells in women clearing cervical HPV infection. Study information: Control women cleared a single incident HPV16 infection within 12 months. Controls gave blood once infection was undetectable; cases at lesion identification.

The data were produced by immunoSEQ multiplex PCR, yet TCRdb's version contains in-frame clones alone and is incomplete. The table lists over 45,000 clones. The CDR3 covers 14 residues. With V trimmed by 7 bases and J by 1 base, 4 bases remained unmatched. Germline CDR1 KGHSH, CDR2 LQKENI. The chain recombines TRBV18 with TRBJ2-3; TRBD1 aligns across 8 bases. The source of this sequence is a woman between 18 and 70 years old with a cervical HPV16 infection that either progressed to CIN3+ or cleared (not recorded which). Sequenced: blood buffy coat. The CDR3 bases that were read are TGTGCCAGCTTACCGGGACAGGGCACAGATACG. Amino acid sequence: CASLPGQGTDT. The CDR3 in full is CASLPGQGTDTQYF. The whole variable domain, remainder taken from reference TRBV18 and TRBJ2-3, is NAGVMQNPRHLVRRRGQEARLRCSPMKGHSHVYWYRQLPEEGLKFMVYLQKENIIDESGMPKERFSAEFPKEGPSILRIQQVVRGDSAAYFCASLPGQGTDTQYFGPGTRLTVL.